In its sample, the clone carrying this TCR beta chain was seen a few times. As yet, its antigen is unknown. The sample comes from a study of T cells after yellow fever vaccination. Study observations and caveats: A weaker but faster secondary response was observed, peaking on day 5 versus 15. Subsequent to the booster, the majority of primary-vaccination clones reappeared (roughly 95% CD4, 85% to 90% CD8).

By 5'RACE template switching, TCR cDNA was produced, with a universal primer site and UMIs added in the process. TCRdb reanalysed the 5' RACE reads using MiXCR and keeps one entry per CDR3 protein. The data contain fewer than 350,000 distinct CDR3 sequences, approximately 4.5% of them singletons. The CDR3 has 14 residues. Germline lookup yields CDR1 SGHRS and CDR2 YFSETQ. Trimming took 0 bases from V and 3 from J, leaving 9 bases between them. This material consisted of PBMCs, taken 15 days after the yellow fever booster vaccination. This receptor was obtained from a man aged 18 to 30 who received the YFV17D yellow fever vaccine. The chain couples TRBV5-1 to TRBJ1-1; possible D gene TRBD1, 5 bases. CDR3 residues: CASSLVPGDTEAFF. In DNA form, the CDR3 reads TGCGCCAGCAGCTTGGTTCCGGGGGACACTGAAGCTTTCTTT.